These T cell receptor beta chains were read from a single sample in a study of control samples from healthy donors and cancer patients. Repertoires were generated with immunoSEQ multiplex PCR, while TCRdb's copy carries only in-frame clones and drops some. The repertoire holds 130,000 or so clones, with more than 70% as singletons. Sequencing used blood. These receptors were obtained from a man aged 45-65 years in good health. The CDR3 runs from the conserved cysteine through the conserved F or W. Each record gives: J gene, D gene, clone size, V gene, CDR3 DNA, CDR3 protein. The D gene is left open where the match is weak. Size values are once, few and many counts, or a class for expanded clones, and some rows have none.

J: TRBJ2-1
D: TRBD2
size: once
V: TRBV29-1
DNA: TGCAGCGTTGAAGGGCGGGGCGTGGCGGGGGATTCAGGGGAGCAGTTCTTC
CDR3: CSVEGRGVAGDSGEQFF

J: TRBJ2-5
D: TRBD2
size: NA
V: TRBV3-1/TRBV3-2
DNA: TGTGCCAGCAGCCAAGATACGACTAGCGGGGGAGAGACCCAGTACTTC
CDR3: CASSQDTTSGGETQYF

J: TRBJ2-2
D: TRBD1
size: NA
V: TRBV4-1
DNA: TGCGCCAGCAGCCCTCGGACAGGGAACACCGGGGAGCTGTTTTTT
CDR3: CASSPRTGNTGELFF

J: TRBJ1-5
D: NA
size: NA
V: TRBV18
DNA: TGTGCCAGCTCACGGGCCAGGGATCAGCCCCAGCATTTT
CDR3: CASSRARDQPQHF

J: TRBJ1-2
D: NA
size: NA
V: TRBV11-3
DNA: TGCGCCAGCAGCTGGGGGGGAGGCCGGGGGCTTGGCTACACCTTC
CDR3: CASSWGGGRGLGYTF

J: TRBJ1-4
D: TRBD1
size: NA
V: TRBV28
DNA: TGTGCCAGCAGCTCCCCTTTACAGGGGACTAATGAAAAACTGTTTTTT
CDR3: CASSSPLQGTNEKLFF

J: TRBJ2-2
D: TRBD1
size: NA
V: TRBV19
DNA: TGTGCCAGTAGCTCTCCCCGGACAGGGCCTGCCGGGGAGCTGTTTTTT
CDR3: CASSSPRTGPAGELFF

J: TRBJ2-1
D: NA
size: NA
V: TRBV18
DNA: TGTGCCAGCTCACCACCGAACTCGTATAATGAGCAGTTCTTC
CDR3: CASSPPNSYNEQFF

J: TRBJ2-5
D: NA
size: NA
V: TRBV19
DNA: TGTGCCAGTAGTTCGCACCAGGGTGCGGAGACCCAGTACTTC
CDR3: CASSSHQGAETQYF

J: TRBJ2-1
D: NA
size: once
V: TRBV27
DNA: TGTGCCAGCAGTTTAATCTCAGGGGTCTTCTCCTACAATGAGCAGTTCTTC
CDR3: CASSLISGVFSYNEQFF

J: TRBJ2-3
D: NA
size: NA
V: TRBV7-9
DNA: TGTGCCAGCAGCTTGCAGGGCACAGATACGCAGTATTTT
CDR3: CASSLQGTDTQYF

J: TRBJ1-2
D: TRBD1
size: NA
V: TRBV7-8
DNA: TGTGCCAGCAGGGCCGGGACAGCGTATGGCTACACCTTC
CDR3: CASRAGTAYGYTF

J: TRBJ1-2
D: TRBD1
size: NA
V: TRBV4-1
DNA: TGCGCCAGCAGCCAGACCGGGACAGCAACTGGCTACACCTTC
CDR3: CASSQTGTATGYTF

J: TRBJ2-7
D: NA
size: NA
V: TRBV6-1
DNA: TGTGCCAGCAGTGAAGCGCCACCCCCCTACGAGCAGTACTTC
CDR3: CASSEAPPPYEQYF

J: TRBJ1-4
D: TRBD1
size: NA
V: TRBV5-4
DNA: TGTGCCAGCAGCCGGAGGGGGACAGTTAATGAAAAACTGTTTTTT
CDR3: CASSRRGTVNEKLFF

J: TRBJ2-5
D: TRBD2
size: NA
V: TRBV11-1
DNA: TGTGCCACACAGACTAGCGGGGGGGCACAAGAGACCCAGTACTTC
CDR3: CATQTSGGAQETQYF

J: TRBJ2-2
D: NA
size: few
V: TRBV5-4
DNA: TGTGCCAGCAGGGGGCAAAGTGGCGGTACCGGGGAGCTGTTTTTT
CDR3: CASRGQSGGTGELFF

J: TRBJ1-4
D: NA
size: NA
V: TRBV28
DNA: TGTGCCAGCAGTTTGGACTCATCCCGGAAAAAACTGTTTTTT
CDR3: CASSLDSSRKKLFF

J: TRBJ2-1
D: NA
size: NA
V: TRBV30
DNA: TGTGCCTGGAGTCGGGACAATGAGCAGTTCTTC
CDR3: CAWSRDNEQFF

J: TRBJ2-1
D: NA
size: NA
V: TRBV4-1
DNA: TGCGCCAGCAGCCAAGAGGGGGCTGGGAGCTCCTACAATGAGCAGTTCTTC
CDR3: CASSQEGAGSSYNEQFF

J: TRBJ2-2
D: TRBD2
size: once
V: TRBV2
DNA: TGTGCCAGCAGGGCGAGCGGGGGGCGGGGAGGAACCGGGGAGCTGTTTTTT
CDR3: CASRASGGRGGTGELFF

J: TRBJ2-3
D: NA
size: NA
V: TRBV6-5
DNA: TGTGCCAGCAGGGAGGGCACAGATACGCAGTATTTT
CDR3: CASREGTDTQYF

J: TRBJ2-5
D: NA
size: NA
V: TRBV19
DNA: TGTGCCAGTAGTATAGCCCCAGGGAACCAAGAGACCCAGTACTTC
CDR3: CASSIAPGNQETQYF

J: TRBJ2-3
D: NA
size: NA
V: TRBV7-3
DNA: TGTGCCAGCAGCTTAACGGACTCAACAGATACGCAGTATTTT
CDR3: CASSLTDSTDTQYF

J: TRBJ2-7
D: TRBD1
size: NA
V: TRBV3-1/TRBV3-2
DNA: TGTGCCAGCAGCGTCCGACAGGGGGTAGGGTACGAGCAGTACTTC
CDR3: CASSVRQGVGYEQYF

J: TRBJ1-1
D: TRBD1
size: NA
V: TRBV6-5
DNA: TGTGCCAGCAGGGCCGGGACAGGGGGCGTTACTGAAGCTTTCTTT
CDR3: CASRAGTGGVTEAFF

J: TRBJ1-6
D: TRBD1
size: NA
V: TRBV4-1
DNA: TGCGCCAGCAGCCAAAGGATCCCAGGACAGGGGGCGAGTTCCTATAATTCACCCCTCCACTTT
CDR3: CASSQRIPGQGASSYNSPLHF

J: TRBJ2-7
D: TRBD2
size: NA
V: TRBV28
DNA: TGTGCCAGCAGTTTGGGCGGGGGGACCTACGAGCAGTACTTC
CDR3: CASSLGGGTYEQYF

J: TRBJ1-2
D: NA
size: NA
V: TRBV6-5
DNA: TGTGCCAGCAGTTACGGGGGGCTACACTATGGCTACACCTTC
CDR3: CASSYGGLHYGYTF

J: TRBJ2-1
D: TRBD2
size: NA
V: TRBV2
DNA: TGTGCCAGCAGTGTTGAGCGGGGAGGAGAGCAGTTCTTC
CDR3: CASSVERGGEQFF

J: TRBJ2-7
D: NA
size: NA
V: TRBV10-1
DNA: TGCGCCAGCAGTGAATCGGGGGTCGGCGAGCAGTACTTC
CDR3: CASSESGVGEQYF

J: TRBJ1-6
D: NA
size: NA
V: TRBV7-8
DNA: TGTGCCAGCAGCCTCCGGACACTAGGGGCCACTTCACCCCTCCACTTT
CDR3: CASSLRTLGATSPLHF

J: TRBJ2-5
D: NA
size: once
V: TRBV2
DNA: TGTGCCAGCAGACCCCGGGACGCGAGAAAGAGAACCCAGTACTTC
CDR3: CASRPRDARKRTQYF

J: TRBJ2-1
D: NA
size: few
V: TRBV27
DNA: TGTGCCAGCAGTGTCCCCGGGCCCAATGAGCAGTTCTTC
CDR3: CASSVPGPNEQFF

J: TRBJ1-5
D: TRBD1
size: NA
V: TRBV7-9
DNA: TGTGCCAGCAGCCAGGGACAGGGCCCTCCTCAGCCCCAGCATTTT
CDR3: CASSQGQGPPQPQHF

J: TRBJ2-1
D: NA
size: NA
V: TRBV7-2
DNA: TGTGCCAGCAGCCCCGGGGGCTCACGCTACAATGAGCAGTTCTTC
CDR3: CASSPGGSRYNEQFF

J: TRBJ2-1
D: TRBD1
size: NA
V: TRBV5-4
DNA: TGTGCCAGCAGTACAGGGACAGGGGAGAAGGCGGAGCAGTTCTTC
CDR3: CASSTGTGEKAEQFF

J: TRBJ2-2
D: NA
size: NA
V: TRBV29-1
DNA: TGCAGCGCCGAAGCAGAGGGCCTGAACACCGGGGAGCTGTTTTTT
CDR3: CSAEAEGLNTGELFF

J: TRBJ2-3
D: TRBD2
size: NA
V: TRBV3-1/TRBV3-2
DNA: TGTGCCAGCAGCCAGGAACTAGCGGGGGGGCACAGCACAGATACGCAGTATTTT
CDR3: CASSQELAGGHSTDTQYF

J: TRBJ1-2
D: NA
size: NA
V: TRBV5-6
DNA: TGTGCCAGCGGGTCATGGGTCTTTGGCTACACCTTC
CDR3: CASGSWVFGYTF

J: TRBJ2-5
D: TRBD1
size: NA
V: TRBV10-3
DNA: TGTGCCATCAGTGACCCTGACAGGGTACCGTACTTC
CDR3: CAISDPDRVPYF